Given below is one TCR beta chain in context. Its cognate antigen is unknown. The PCR had 60 Vbeta and 13 Jbeta primers. Assay: immunoSEQ multiplex PCR; the TCRdb copy retains only in-frame clones and omits some. This sample yields about 140,000 clones, of which approximately 83% are seen a single time; about 3.1% belongs to the top ten. The data derive from a study of cytomegalovirus exposure and HLA in healthy donors. Study-level points and caveats: Presence/absence analyses assumed roughly uniform sequencing depth across donors. It was reported that the classifier diagnosed cytomegalovirus status with high specificity and sensitivity in both the original and validation cohorts.

V lost 2 bases, J lost 7 bases, and 4 bases stayed unmatched. From germline, CDR1 is SGHRS and CDR2 YFSETQ. The CDR3 runs to 14 residues. Specimen: PBMCs. The chain uses TRBV5-1 and TRBJ2-1, with 9 bases fitting TRBD1. This clonotype originated in a man aged 35-49 years in good health and CMV-seronegative. The CDR3 coding sequence is TGCGCCAGCAGCTTATCGACAGGGGGGAATGAGCAGTTCTTC. Its protein is CASSLSTGGNEQFF.